The 30 T cell receptor beta chains presented below share a single source sample, sequenced in a study of metastatic and nonmetastatic thyroid tumors. All patients reached thyroid surgery having received no treatment beforehand. TCRdb re-called clones via MiXCR from the PCR reads. The sample carries 20,000 or so clones, more than 10% recorded once. Specimen: blood. The receptors come from a male donor with papillary thyroid cancer or a benign thyroid nodule (not recorded which). Some clones in this sample may be carry-over from other donors' samples.

This clone counts as medium-sized. The chain has TRBV6-1 and TRBJ2-1; D gene ambiguous. The germline V gene encodes CDR1 MNHNS and CDR2 SASEGT. The V gene lost 8 bases and the J gene lost 3 bases, with 8 bases spanning the gap. The CDR3 consists of 12 residues. The CDR3 nucleotides are TGTGCCAGCGGTCCTGGCTACAATGAGCAGTTCTTC. As protein: CASGPGYNEQFF.

This clone was observed at least ten times. The chain couples TRBV6-1 to TRBJ2-1; 7 bases fit TRBD2. Germline V gives CDR1 MNHNS, CDR2 SASEGT. The CDR3 covers 16 residues. J gave up 3 bases and V 6 bases, and 11 bases lay outside the gene matches. The CDR3 reads CASRAGRRSLYNEQFF. Written as DNA, the CDR3 is TGTGCCAGCAGAGCGGGACGTCGCAGCCTCTACAATGAGCAGTTCTTC.

This clone was counted ten times or more. The V call is TRBV6-6, the J call TRBJ2-3; D not resolved. This CDR3 contains 12 residues. V was cut by 0 bases and J by 5 bases, with 3 bases left in between. Germline CDR1 is MNHNY and CDR2 is SVGAGI (reference sequence). CDR3 in amino acids: CASSYSGDTQYF. The CDR3 DNA is TGTGCCAGCAGTTACTCCGGAGATACGCAGTATTTT.

Many counts were recorded for this clone. The chain joins TRBV3-1 to TRBJ1-4; D is unresolved. V lost 3 bases, J lost 4 bases, and 6 bases lay in between. This CDR3 has 13 amino acids. Germline V gives CDR1 LGHDT, CDR2 YNNKEL (reference sequence). The CDR3 DNA sequence: TGTGCCAGCAGCCAGTTGGGTAATGAAAAACTGTTTTTT. Translated: CASSQLGNEKLFF.

This clone was seen ten or more times. Likely a read error: the CDR3 ends without its conserved phenylalanine or tryptophan. This rearrangement joins TRBV25-1 to TRBJ2-1, with D perhaps TRBD1 or TRBD2 (5 bases each). CDR1 MGHDK and CDR2 SYGVNS come from the germline V gene. The CDR3 extends over 15 amino acids. V shed 3 bases and J shed 4 bases, with 13 bases lying between them. The DNA for the CDR3 is TGTGCCAGCAGTGACGGGGCCCGATCTTACAATGAGCAGTTCCTC. Translation gives CASSDGARSYNEQFL.

This clone was counted a few times. CDR3 DNA: TGTGCCAGCAGTTTGGCAGCCAGGAACACCGGGGAGCTGTTTTTT. Amino acid sequence: CASSLAARNTGELFF. This chain uses TRBV12-3 or TRBV12-4 with TRBJ2-2; no reliable D call. Trimming removed 3 bases at V and 1 base at J, with 9 bases between. CDR3 size: 15 residues.

In nucleotides, the CDR3 is TGTGCCAGTAGTGTACAGGGGAACACTGAAGCTTTCTTT. This gives the protein CASSVQGNTEAFF. V gene TRBV19 combines with J gene TRBJ1-1, with a weak D call TRBD1 (6 bases). The CDR3 extends over 13 amino acids. Trimming took off 5 bases at V and 1 base at J, with 8 bases between the two ends. Germline loops: CDR1 LNHDA, CDR2 SQIVND (reference sequence). The variable domain in full, with the rest retrieved from reference TRBV19 and TRBJ1-1, is DGGITQSPKYLFRKEGQNVTLSCEQNLNHDAMYWYRQDPGQGLRLIYYSQIVNDFQKGDIAEGYSVSREKKESFPLTVTSAQKNPTAFYLCASSVQGNTEAFFGQGTRLTVV.

In the case of this clone: This may be a read error, as it is one base from a much larger clone. The chain has TRBV11-2 and TRBJ2-1, with 11 bases fitting TRBD2. Germline CDR1 reads SGHAT; CDR2 reads FQNNGV. J gave up 5 bases and V 5 bases, and 14 bases lay outside the gene matches. This CDR3 has 18 amino acids. The CDR3 loop reads CASSLGVSGGAVNNEQFF. The CDR3 DNA reads TGTGCCAGCAGCCTAGGGGTTAGCGGGGGGGCTGTGAACAATGAGCAGTTCTTC.

Only a few counts were recorded for this clone. The V and J genes are TRBV9 and TRBJ1-6, with unresolved D. The CDR3 has 12 residues. Germline V lookup: CDR1 SGDLS, CDR2 YYNGEE. Trimming stripped 7 bases from V and 6 bases from J, with 8 bases between. The chain's CDR3 is CASGAINSPLHF. CDR3 DNA: TGTGCCAGCGGCGCCATTAATTCACCCCTCCACTTT.

Only a few counts were recorded for this clone. The rearrangement uses TRBV6-2 or TRBV6-3 and TRBJ2-5; weak D call: TRBD2 (6 bases). The ends were cut back, 5 bases at V and 0 bases at J, with 7 bases in the middle. CDR1 is MNHEY and CDR2 is SVGEGT in the germline V gene. CDR3 size: 13 residues. The DNA of the CDR3 is TGTGCCAGCAGTCGGGAGTACCAAGAGACCCAGTACTTC. This translates into CASSREYQETQYF.

Turning to this clone: An end of the junction differs from the germline gene, which may be a read error. V gene TRBV11-3 combines with J gene TRBJ2-7, with D hard to call. CDR3 length equals 13 residues. Per the germline V gene, CDR1 is SGHNT and CDR2 is YENEEA. The CDR3 nucleotides read TGTGTCAGCAGCTTGGGATATACGGCCGAGCAGTACTTC. This sequence encodes CVSSLGYTAEQYF.

This clone was counted many times. The chain has TRBV27 and TRBJ1-2; D is unclear. Trimming removed 2 bases from V and 5 bases from J, with 9 bases in between. In germline, CDR1 is MNHEY, CDR2 SMNVEV (reference sequence). This CDR3 spans 13 amino acids. The CDR3 sequence: CASSLKTGYGYTF. The CDR3 nucleotides are TGTGCCAGCAGTTTAAAGACTGGATATGGCTACACCTTC.

This clone was counted a few times. This chain uses TRBV20-1 with TRBJ2-5; 12 nucleotides agree with TRBD1. Trimming cost V 0 bases and J 4 bases; bases outside gene matches: 12. This CDR3 is built from 18 residues. CDR1 is DFQATT, CDR2 SNEGSKA, per germline (reference sequence). DNA of the CDR3: TGCAGTGCTAGAGATGTGTCAGGGGGGGACAGGGGGCTAGAGACCCAGTACTTC. Protein product: CSARDVSGGDRGLETQYF.

The chain carries TRBV12-3 or TRBV12-4 and TRBJ1-5; D uncertain. Trimming removed 4 bases at V and 3 bases at J, with 7 bases between. The CDR3 totals 13 residues. CDR3 region: CASSWCINQPQHF. CDR3 bases: TGTGCCAGCAGTTGGTGCATCAATCAGCCCCAGCATTTT.

By proportion, this clone is medium-sized. The chain has TRBV5-1 and TRBJ2-7, with D perhaps TRBD2 (6 bases). V was shortened by 3 bases and J by 2 bases, with 9 bases between the two germline ends. The germline CDR1 and CDR2 sequences are SGHRS and YFSETQ. The CDR3 is 13 amino acids. CDR3 residues: CASSSRETYEQYF. CDR3 coding DNA: TGCGCCAGCAGCTCCCGGGAGACCTACGAGCAGTACTTC.

This clone was recorded at least ten times. V usage is TRBV9 and J usage is TRBJ1-2, with TRBD1 matching 7 bases. Germline loops: CDR1 SGDLS, CDR2 YYNGEE. The CDR3 has 13 residues. J lost 5 bases, V lost 5 bases, and 6 bases had no gene match. The CDR3 spells CASRATGEYGYTF. CDR3 DNA sequence: TGTGCCAGCAGGGCTACAGGGGAGTATGGCTACACCTTC.

This clone was picked up many times. V and J are TRBV9 and TRBJ2-1; 9 bases line up with TRBD1. Per the germline V gene, CDR1 is SGDLS and CDR2 is YYNGEE. The junction had 16 bases not matched to a gene; V was cut back by 8 bases and J by 4 bases. CDR3 length: 17 amino acids. CDR3 amino acids: CASNRGRPGISYNEQFF. The CDR3 coding sequence is TGTGCCAGTAACAGGGGGCGGCCGGGAATCTCTTACAATGAGCAGTTCTTC.

By share, this clone counts as medium-sized. The rearrangement links TRBV6-1 to TRBJ1-1, with TRBD1 identical over 7 bases. The CDR3 is 14 residues long. The junction had 8 bases not matched to a gene; V was cut back by 8 bases and J by 2 bases. Germline CDR1 is MNHNS and CDR2 is SASEGT. The CDR3 spells CASANRGINTEAFF. CDR3 in DNA: TGTGCCAGCGCCAACAGGGGAATCAACACTGAAGCTTTCTTT.

V is TRBV28 and J is TRBJ1-2, with a tentative D call TRBD1 (5 bases). Germline-derived CDR1 and CDR2 are MDHEN and SYDVKM. The germline V and J ends were trimmed by 3 bases and 6 bases, with 11 bases remaining between them. The CDR3 spans 13 residues. CDR3 region: CASSFRALHGYTF. The CDR3 DNA reads as TGTGCCAGCAGTTTCAGGGCTCTCCATGGCTACACCTTC.

This clone was seen repeatedly, ten times or more. This chain uses TRBV27 with TRBJ1-2; possible D gene TRBD1, 5 bases. Germline V CDR1 and CDR2: MNHEY, SMNVEV (reference sequence). This CDR3 has 11 amino acids. V lost 8 bases and J lost 4, with 8 bases in between. CDR3 bases: TGTGCCAGCGGGACCCCCTATGGCTACACCTTC. Its translation: CASGTPYGYTF.

This chain links TRBV20-1 with TRBJ2-3, with D perhaps being TRBD1 or TRBD2 (5 bases each). In germline, CDR1 is DFQATT, CDR2 SNEGSKA (reference sequence). The CDR3 is made up of 14 amino acids. V was cut by 5 bases and J by 6 bases, with 18 bases left in between. The CDR3 DNA follows: TGCAGTGCTGACCCCGGGCAGGGCGGGGATACGCAGTATTTT. Amino acid sequence: CSADPGQGGDTQYF.

This clone was counted ten times or more. The same CDR3 is also encoded by other DNA sequences in this sample. This sequence joins TRBV7-3 and TRBJ2-2, with 12 bases fitting TRBD2. CDR3 length equals 16 residues. Germline V gives CDR1 SGHTA, CDR2 FQGTGA. Unmatched junction bases numbered 8, after V lost 5 bases and J lost 7 bases. CDR3 protein: CASSPTSGSYGGELFF. In DNA, the CDR3 is TGTGCCAGCAGCCCGACTAGCGGGAGTTACGGCGGGGAGCTGTTTTTT. Full variable domain (remainder filled in from reference TRBV7-3 and TRBJ2-2): GAGVSQTPSNKVTEKGKYVELRCDPISGHTALYWYRQSLGQGPEFLIYFQGTGAADDSGLPNDRFFAVRPEGSVSTLKIQRTERGDSAVYLCASSPTSGSYGGELFFGEGSRLTVL.

By share of the sample, this clone is medium-sized. The chain carries TRBV28 and TRBJ2-7, with 8 bases matching TRBD1. Germline assignment: CDR1 MDHEN and CDR2 SYDVKM. J was trimmed by 4 bases and V by 5 bases; bases with no gene match: 7. The CDR3 consists of 14 residues. Here the CDR3 DNA reads TGTGCCAGCAGTCCCCGACAGGGGATGTACGAGCAGTACTTC. Translated, it gives CASSPRQGMYEQYF.

This clone has a count of ten or more. The chain carries TRBV6-1 and TRBJ1-1; D call uncertain. The V gene lost 0 bases and the J gene lost 4 bases, with 9 bases spanning the gap. The germline gives CDR1 MNHNS, CDR2 SASEGT. CDR3 length equals 14 residues. The CDR3: CASSEALESTEAFF. The DNA for the CDR3 is TGTGCCAGCAGTGAAGCCCTGGAGAGCACTGAAGCTTTCTTT.

The table lists this clone with a count of one. Possible read error: a much larger clone is one base away. This chain joins TRBV5-8 and TRBJ2-3; 9 bases line up with TRBD2. CDR1 is SGHTS, CDR2 YDEGEE, per germline. The length of the CDR3 is 14 residues. J gave up 7 bases and V 3 bases, and 6 bases lay outside the gene matches. CDR3 DNA: TGTGCCAGCAGCTCTGGACTAGCGCCATATACGCAGTATTTT. Protein product: CASSSGLAPYTQYF.

This chain uses TRBV24-1 with TRBJ2-5; 11 bases are shared with TRBD1. Trimming took 6 bases from V and 1 from J; bases not matched to a gene: 3. Germline assignment: CDR1 KGHDR and CDR2 SFDVKD. This CDR3 has 15 residues. Here the CDR3 reads CATSSGTGGQETQYF. The CDR3 DNA reads as TGTGCCACCAGTTCCGGGACAGGGGGCCAAGAGACCCAGTACTTC.

This clone was detected many times. The CDR3 DNA follows: TGTGCCAGCAGCTTGGAGCTGGGCCACGAGCAGTACTTC. Protein: CASSLELGHEQYF. The chain recombines TRBV5-6 with TRBJ2-7, with D hard to call. Between the trimmed V and J ends, which lost 0 bases and 5 bases, there was a span of 9 bases. This CDR3 is 13 amino acids long. CDR1 and CDR2 (germline): SGHDT, YYEEEE.

This clone was detected only a few times. The chain carries TRBV6-1 and TRBJ2-1, with D tentatively TRBD1 or TRBD2 (5 bases each). The CDR3 spans 16 residues. V was trimmed by 4 bases and J by 4 bases, leaving 17 bases between them. Germline V lookup: CDR1 MNHNS, CDR2 SASEGT. CDR3 region: CASSVPNGGKYNEQFF. DNA of the CDR3: TGTGCCAGCAGTGTTCCTAATGGGGGAAAGTACAATGAGCAGTTCTTC.

This clone was seen at least ten times. This sequence joins TRBV11-1 and TRBJ2-1; 16 bases are a match to TRBD2. The V gene's germline CDR1 is SGHAT and CDR2 FQDESV (reference sequence). Trimming at V came to 5 bases and at J to 14 bases, leaving 9 bases not matched to a gene. The CDR3 is made up of 15 amino acids. DNA of the CDR3: TGTGCCAGCAGCCCGGGACTAGCGGGAGGGCGAGAGGAGTTCTTC. Translation: CASSPGLAGGREEFF. Full variable domain (remainder filled in from reference TRBV11-1 and TRBJ2-1): EAEVAQSPRYKITEKSQAVAFWCDPISGHATLYWYRQILGQGPELLVQFQDESVVDDSQLPKDRFSAERLKGVDSTLKIQPAELGDSAMYLCASSPGLAGGREEFFGPGTRLTVL.

The chain is built from TRBV15 and TRBJ2-1; 13 bases map to TRBD2. CDR1 and CDR2 (germline): LNHNV, YYDKDF (reference sequence). J gave up 4 bases and V 3 bases, and 0 bases lay outside the gene matches. The CDR3 has 15 residues. The CDR3 coding sequence is TGTGCCACCAGCAGGGGACTAGCGGGATACAATGAGCAGTTCTTC. Translated, it gives CATSRGLAGYNEQFF.